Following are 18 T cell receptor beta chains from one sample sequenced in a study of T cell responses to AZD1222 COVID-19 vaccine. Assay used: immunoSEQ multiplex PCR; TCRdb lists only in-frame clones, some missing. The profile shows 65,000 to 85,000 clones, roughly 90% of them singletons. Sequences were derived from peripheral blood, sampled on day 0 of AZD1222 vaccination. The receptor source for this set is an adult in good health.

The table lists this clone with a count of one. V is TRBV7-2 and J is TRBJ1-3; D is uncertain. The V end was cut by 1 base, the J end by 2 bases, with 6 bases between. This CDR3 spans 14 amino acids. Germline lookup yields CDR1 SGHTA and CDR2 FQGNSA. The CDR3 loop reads CASSLGRAGNTIYF. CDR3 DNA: TGTGCCAGCAGCTTAGGGCGGGCTGGAAACACCATATATTTT.

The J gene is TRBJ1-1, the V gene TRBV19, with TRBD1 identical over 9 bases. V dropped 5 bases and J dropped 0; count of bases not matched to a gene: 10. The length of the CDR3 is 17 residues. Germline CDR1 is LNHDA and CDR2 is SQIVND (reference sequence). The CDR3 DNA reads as TGTGCCAGTAGTGATTTTTCGGGACAGGGCATGAACACTGAAGCTTTCTTT. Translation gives CASSDFSGQGMNTEAFF.

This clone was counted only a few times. As DNA, the CDR3 is TGTGCCAGCAGCCGATTACGACTAGCGAAGGACTACGAGCAGTACTTC. Translating it yields CASSRLRLAKDYEQYF. V gene TRBV3-1 (or the pseudogene TRBV3-2) combines with J gene TRBJ2-7, with TRBD2 matching 8 bases. V lost 4 bases to trimming and J lost 3 bases; unmatched junction nucleotides: 11. The CDR3 is 16 amino acids. Per germline, CDR1 LGHDT and CDR2 YNNKEL (reference sequence).

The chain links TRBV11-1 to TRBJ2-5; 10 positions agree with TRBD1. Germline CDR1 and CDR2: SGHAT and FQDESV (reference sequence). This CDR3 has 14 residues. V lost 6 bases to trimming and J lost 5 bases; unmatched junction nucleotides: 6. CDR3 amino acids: CASSSGTGAETQYF. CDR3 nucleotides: TGTGCCAGCAGTTCCGGGACAGGGGCGGAGACCCAGTACTTC.

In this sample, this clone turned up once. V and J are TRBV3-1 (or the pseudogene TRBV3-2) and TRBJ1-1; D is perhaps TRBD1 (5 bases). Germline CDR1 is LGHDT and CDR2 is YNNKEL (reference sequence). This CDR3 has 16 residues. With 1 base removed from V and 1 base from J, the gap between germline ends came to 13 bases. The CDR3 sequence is CASSQVGRGTNTEAFF. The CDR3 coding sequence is TGTGCCAGCAGCCAAGTGGGGCGGGGGACGAACACTGAAGCTTTCTTT.

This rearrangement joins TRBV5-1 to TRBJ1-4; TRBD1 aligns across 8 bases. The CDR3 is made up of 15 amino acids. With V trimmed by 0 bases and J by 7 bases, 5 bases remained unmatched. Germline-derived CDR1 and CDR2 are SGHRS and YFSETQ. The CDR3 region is CASSLETGVSEKLFF. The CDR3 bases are TGCGCCAGCAGCTTGGAGACAGGGGTTTCTGAAAAACTGTTTTTT.

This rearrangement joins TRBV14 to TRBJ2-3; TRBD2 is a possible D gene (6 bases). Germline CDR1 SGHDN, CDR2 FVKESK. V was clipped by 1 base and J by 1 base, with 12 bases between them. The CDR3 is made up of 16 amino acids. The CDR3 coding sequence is TGTGCCAGCAGCCAAGTACCAGGGACTGGCACAGATACGCAGTATTTT. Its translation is CASSQVPGTGTDTQYF.

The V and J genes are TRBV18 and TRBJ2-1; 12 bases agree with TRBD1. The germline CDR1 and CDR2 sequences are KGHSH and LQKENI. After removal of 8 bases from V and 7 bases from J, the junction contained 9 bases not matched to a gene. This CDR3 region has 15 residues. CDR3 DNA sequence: TGTGCCAGCACTCCGGGACAGGGGGCTTATAATGAGCAGTTCTTC. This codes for CASTPGQGAYNEQFF.

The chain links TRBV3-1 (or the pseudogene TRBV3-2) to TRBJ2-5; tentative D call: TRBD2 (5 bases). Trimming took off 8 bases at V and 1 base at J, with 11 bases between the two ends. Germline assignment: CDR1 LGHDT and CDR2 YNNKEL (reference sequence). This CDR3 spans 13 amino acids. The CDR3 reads CASCLAFQETQYF. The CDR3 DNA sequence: TGTGCCAGCTGCTTAGCGTTCCAAGAGACCCAGTACTTC.

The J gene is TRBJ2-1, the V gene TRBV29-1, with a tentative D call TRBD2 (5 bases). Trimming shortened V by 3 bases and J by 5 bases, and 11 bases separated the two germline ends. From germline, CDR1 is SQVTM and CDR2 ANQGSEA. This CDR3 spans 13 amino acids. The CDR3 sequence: CSVDVLGDNEQFF. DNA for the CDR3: TGCAGCGTTGATGTACTAGGAGACAATGAGCAGTTCTTC.

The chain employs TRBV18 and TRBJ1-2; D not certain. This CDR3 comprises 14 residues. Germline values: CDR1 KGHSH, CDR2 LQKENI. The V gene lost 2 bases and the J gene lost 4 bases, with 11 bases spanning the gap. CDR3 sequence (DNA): TGTGCCAGCTCACCAGTACGGGGATCCTATGGCTACACCTTC. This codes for CASSPVRGSYGYTF.

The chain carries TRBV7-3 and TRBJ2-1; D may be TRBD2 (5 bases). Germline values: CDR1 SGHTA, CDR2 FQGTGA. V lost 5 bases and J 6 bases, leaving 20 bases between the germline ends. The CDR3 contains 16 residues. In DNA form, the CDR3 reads TGTGCCAGCAGCCCAGGTGCGGGTGGGTCGTCCAATGAGCAGTTCTTC. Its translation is CASSPGAGGSSNEQFF.

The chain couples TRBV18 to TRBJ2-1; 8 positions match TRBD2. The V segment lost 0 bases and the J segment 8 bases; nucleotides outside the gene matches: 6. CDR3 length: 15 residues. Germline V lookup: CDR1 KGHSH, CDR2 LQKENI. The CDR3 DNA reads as TGTGCCAGCTCACCACCGAGCGGGAGTGCGGATGAGCAGTTCTTC. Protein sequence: CASSPPSGSADEQFF.

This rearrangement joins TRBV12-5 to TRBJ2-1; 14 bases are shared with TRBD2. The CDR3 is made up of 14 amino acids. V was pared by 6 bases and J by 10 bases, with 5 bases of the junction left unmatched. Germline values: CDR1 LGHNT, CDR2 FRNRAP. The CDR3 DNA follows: TGTGCTAGTGGCCCGGGACTAGCGGGGGAAGAGCAGTTCTTC. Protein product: CASGPGLAGEEQFF.

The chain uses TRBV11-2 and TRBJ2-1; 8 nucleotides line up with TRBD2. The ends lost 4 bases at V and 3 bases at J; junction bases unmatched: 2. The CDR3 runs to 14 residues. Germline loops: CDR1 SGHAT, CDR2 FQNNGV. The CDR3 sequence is CASSWGLDYNEQFF. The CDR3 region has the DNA TGTGCCAGCAGCTGGGGACTAGACTACAATGAGCAGTTCTTC.

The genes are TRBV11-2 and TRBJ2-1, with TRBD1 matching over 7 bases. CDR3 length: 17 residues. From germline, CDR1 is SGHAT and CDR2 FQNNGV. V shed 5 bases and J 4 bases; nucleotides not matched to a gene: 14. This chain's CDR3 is CASSPKTGTALYNEQFF. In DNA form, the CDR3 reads TGTGCCAGCAGCCCTAAAACCGGGACAGCCCTTTACAATGAGCAGTTCTTC.

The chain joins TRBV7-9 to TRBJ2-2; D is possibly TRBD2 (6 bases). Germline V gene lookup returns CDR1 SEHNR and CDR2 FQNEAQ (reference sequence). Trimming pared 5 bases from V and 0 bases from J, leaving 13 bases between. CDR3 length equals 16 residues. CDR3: CASSPSGSTNTGELFF. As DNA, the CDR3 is TGTGCCAGCAGCCCGAGCGGGTCGACGAACACCGGGGAGCTGTTTTTT.

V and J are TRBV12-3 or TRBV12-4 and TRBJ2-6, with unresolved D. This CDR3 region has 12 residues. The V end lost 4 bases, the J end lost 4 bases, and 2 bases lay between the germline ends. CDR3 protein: CASSWGANVLTF. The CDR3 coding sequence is TGTGCCAGCAGTTGGGGGGCCAACGTCCTGACTTTC.